Listed here are 2 T cell receptor beta chains from one sample, sequenced in a study of cytomegalovirus exposure and HLA in healthy donors. The PCR employed 60 Vbeta primers together with 13 Jbeta primers. Method: immunoSEQ multiplex PCR; TCRdb's copy keeps in-frame clones and lacks some. The sample includes 150,000 to 200,000 clones, around 76% of them seen just once. The specimen sequenced was PBMCs. The receptors stem from a man aged 40-55 years in good health and CMV-seronegative.

The chain links TRBV2 to TRBJ2-3; 8 nucleotides agree with TRBD1. Germline V CDR1 and CDR2: SNHLY, FYNNEI. CDR3 size: 17 residues. The trim removed 1 base at V and 2 bases at J, leaving 8 bases unmatched. The CDR3 DNA sequence: TGTGCCAGCAGTGAAGGCAGGCGGACAGGGAACACAGATACGCAGTATTTT. Amino acid sequence: CASSEGRRTGNTDTQYF.

This chain connects TRBV30 to TRBJ2-5; 9 bases are a match to TRBD1. The CDR3 is 15 amino acids. The V segment lost 5 bases and the J segment 5 bases; nucleotides outside the gene matches: 12. Germline CDR1 GTSNPN, CDR2 SVGIG (reference sequence). The CDR3 reads CAWGQGTPPRETQYF. The CDR3 DNA reads TGTGCCTGGGGACAGGGGACACCTCCACGTGAGACCCAGTACTTC.